This TCR beta chain derives from a study of regulatory T cells in long-lasting Graves disease. According to the study, TCR beta libraries were built with iRepertoire HTBI primers and CDR3-region Arm-PCR. In TCRdb, the multiplex PCR reads were re-called with MiXCR into one record per CDR3 protein. The sample yields 400,000 to 500,000 distinct CDR3 sequences, around 17% seen once. Time point given: newly diagnosed GD, antithyroid drugs for less than 3 months. PBMC RNA served as the TCR library source. This clonotype was detected many times. There are 14 residues in the CDR3. The germline V gene encodes CDR1 MNHNS and CDR2 SASEGT. J gave up 5 bases and V 6 bases, and 8 bases lay outside the gene matches. These same data were also listed under a study on T cells in Graves' hyperthyroidism and ophthalmopathy.

This clonotype originated in a woman younger than 45 with Graves disease. V and J are TRBV6-1 and TRBJ1-2, with 8 bases that match TRBD1. The input for sequencing was peripheral blood mononuclear cells (PBMCs), taken at new diagnosis, from a patient treated with antithyroid drugs. CDR3 bases: TGTGCCAGCAGCTACCGGACAGGGCCGTATGGCTACACCTTC. Protein product: CASSYRTGPYGYTF.